Presented here are 9 T cell receptor beta chains from one specimen sequenced in a study of cytomegalovirus exposure and HLA in healthy donors (dated 2017 in TCRdb). Library method: the immunoSEQ multiplex PCR assay. A mixture of 60 forward primers for TCR Vbeta segments and 13 reverse primers for TCR Jbeta segments was used in the multiplex PCR. TCRdb retrieved this table from immuneACCESS and kept in-frame rearrangements only. Not all clones are present; in checked studies, unresolved V genes account for under half, and no reason is known for the remainder. For this sample the table gives approximately 110,000 clones, of which 70% to 80% were detected only once. The ten most abundant clones make up about 3.1% of the sample. Sample: PBMCs. These TCRs come from a woman between 35 and 50 years old in good health and CMV-seronegative.

This chain uses TRBV4-2 with TRBJ2-7; 7 bases fit TRBD1. The J segment lost 3 bases and the V segment lost 4 bases, leaving 12 bases of the junction unmatched. This CDR3 region has 16 residues. CDR1 LGHNA and CDR2 YNFKEQ come from the germline V gene. The CDR3 bases are TGTGCCAGCAGCCCCACAAGAGGGGGCGCTTACTACGAGCAGTACTTC. Translating it yields CASSPTRGGAYYEQYF.

The chain combines TRBV7-2 with TRBJ1-2, with D possibly being TRBD1 (6 bases). Germline V gene lookup returns CDR1 SGHTA and CDR2 FQGNSA. Trimming shortened V by 3 bases and J by 8 bases, and 19 bases separated the two germline ends. This CDR3 comprises 15 residues. CDR3 bases: TGTGCCAGCAGCTTCGAGCCACAGGGACCGTTGGGCTACACCTTC. It codes for CASSFEPQGPLGYTF.

This clone was seen a single time. The chain combines TRBV7-8 with TRBJ1-3, with 8 bases fitting TRBD1. The CDR3 consists of 14 residues. Looked up from germline, CDR1 is SGHVS and CDR2 is FQNEAQ. The trim removed 5 bases at V and 4 bases at J, leaving 4 bases unmatched. The CDR3 loop is CASSPWTGGNTIYF. DNA of the CDR3: TGTGCCAGCAGCCCCTGGACAGGGGGAAACACCATATATTTT.

The J gene is TRBJ2-1, the V gene TRBV25-1; D remains unclear. The CDR3 totals 12 residues. Between the trimmed V and J ends, which lost 8 bases and 6 bases, there was a span of 11 bases. From germline, CDR1 is MGHDK and CDR2 SYGVNS. Here the CDR3 DNA reads TGTGCCAGCGTGACGGGTTCCAATGAGCAGTTCTTC. It encodes CASVTGSNEQFF. The variable domain in full, completed from reference TRBV25-1 and TRBJ2-1, reads EADIYQTPRYLVIGTGKKITLECSQTMGHDKMYWYQQDPGMELHLIHYSYGVNSTEKGDLSSESTVSRIRTEHFPLTLESARPSHTSQYLCASVTGSNEQFFGPGTRLTVL.

This clone was seen just once. V usage is TRBV28 and J usage is TRBJ1-4, with D maybe TRBD1 (6 bases). Germline V gene data show CDR1 as MDHEN and CDR2 as SYDVKM. This CDR3 comprises 13 residues. Trimming shortened V by 6 bases and J by 6 bases, and 11 bases separated the two germline ends. In DNA, the CDR3 is TGTGCCAGCAGGATATCAGGGGATGAAAAACTGTTTTTT. It specifies CASRISGDEKLFF.

J is TRBJ2-5 and V is TRBV19, with D possibly matching TRBD2 (6 bases). The CDR3 sequence is 15 residues long. CDR1 LNHDA and CDR2 SQIVND come from the germline V gene (reference sequence). The V end lost 2 bases, the J end lost 3 bases, and 13 bases lay between the germline ends. CDR3 residues: CASSIKEGREETQYF. In DNA, the CDR3 is TGTGCCAGTAGTATAAAGGAGGGCAGGGAAGAGACCCAGTACTTC.

The chain joins TRBV5-1 to TRBJ2-7, with TRBD2 identical over 15 bases. The CDR3 runs to 17 residues. The germline CDR1 and CDR2 sequences are SGHRS and YFSETQ. Trimming removed 4 bases from V and 4 bases from J; junction bases left unmatched: 9. The CDR3 spells CASSAPPGLAGGYEQYF. The CDR3 nucleotides read TGCGCCAGCAGCGCGCCTCCGGGACTAGCGGGAGGTTACGAGCAGTACTTC.

This chain joins TRBV5-1 and TRBJ2-5; unclear D gene. The V end was cut by 5 bases, the J end by 0 bases, with 8 bases between. This CDR3 contains 13 residues. The V gene's germline CDR1 is SGHRS and CDR2 YFSETQ. The CDR3: CASRGENQETQYF. The CDR3 region has the DNA TGCGCCAGCAGGGGCGAGAACCAAGAGACCCAGTACTTC.

The gene calls are TRBV30 and TRBJ1-1; D gene ambiguous. V dropped 0 bases and J dropped 0 bases, with 14 bases sitting between them. Germline CDR1 reads GTSNPN; CDR2 reads SVGIG (reference sequence). The CDR3 contains 16 residues. CDR3 sequence (DNA): TGTGCCTGGAGTGTATCCCAGGTGAAAATGAACACTGAAGCTTTCTTT. It encodes CAWSVSQVKMNTEAFF.